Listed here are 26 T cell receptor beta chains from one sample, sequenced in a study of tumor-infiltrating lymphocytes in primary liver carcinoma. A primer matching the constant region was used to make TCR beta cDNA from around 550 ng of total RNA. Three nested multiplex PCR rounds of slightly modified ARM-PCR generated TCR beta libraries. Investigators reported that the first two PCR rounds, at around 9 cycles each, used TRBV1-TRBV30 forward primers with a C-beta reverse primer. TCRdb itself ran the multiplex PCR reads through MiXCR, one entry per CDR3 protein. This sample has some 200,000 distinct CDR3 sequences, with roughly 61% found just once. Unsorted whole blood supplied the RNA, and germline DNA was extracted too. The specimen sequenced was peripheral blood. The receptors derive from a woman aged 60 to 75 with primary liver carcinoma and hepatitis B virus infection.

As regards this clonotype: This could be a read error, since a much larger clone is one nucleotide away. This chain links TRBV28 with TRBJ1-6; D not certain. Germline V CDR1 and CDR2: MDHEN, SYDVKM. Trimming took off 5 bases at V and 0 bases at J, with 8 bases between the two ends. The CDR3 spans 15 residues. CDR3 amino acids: CASSPRGSYNSPLHF. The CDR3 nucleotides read TGTGCCAGCAGTCCTCGAGGCTCCTATAATTCACCCCTCCACTTT.

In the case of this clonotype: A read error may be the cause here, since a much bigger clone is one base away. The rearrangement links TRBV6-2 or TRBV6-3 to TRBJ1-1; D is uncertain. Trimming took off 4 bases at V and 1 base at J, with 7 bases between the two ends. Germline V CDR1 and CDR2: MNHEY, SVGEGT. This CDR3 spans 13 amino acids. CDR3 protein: CASSFSENTEAFF. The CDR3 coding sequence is TGTGCCAGCAGTTTCTCGGAGAACACTGAAGCTTTCTTT.

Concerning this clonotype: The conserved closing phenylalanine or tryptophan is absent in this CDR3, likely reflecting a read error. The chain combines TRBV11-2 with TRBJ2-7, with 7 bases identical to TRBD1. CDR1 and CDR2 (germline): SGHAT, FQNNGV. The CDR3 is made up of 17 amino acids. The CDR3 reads CASSLGKLGQGAYEQYL. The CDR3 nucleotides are TGTGCCAGTAGCTTGGGGAAACTGGGGCAGGGGGCCTACGAGCAGTACCTC.

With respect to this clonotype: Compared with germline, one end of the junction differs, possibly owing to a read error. CDR3 nucleotide sequence: TGCAGCATTGAGAGGGACCTAATGGTAGATACGCAGTATTTT. Protein product: CSIERDLMVDTQYF. The rearrangement links TRBV29-1 to TRBJ2-3; D is possibly TRBD1 or TRBD2 (5 bases each). The CDR3 is 14 residues long. Germline CDR1 SQVTM, CDR2 ANQGSEA.

CDR3 in DNA: TGTGCCAGCAGCACTAGGGGAGGGGAGGTTAGCGCTTTCTTT. Protein product: CASSTRGGEVSAFF. This chain links TRBV11-3 with TRBJ1-1; D is perhaps TRBD1 (5 bases). CDR1 is SGHNT, CDR2 YENEEA, per germline. The CDR3 spans 14 residues. Trimming pared 5 bases from V and 11 bases from J, leaving 21 bases between.

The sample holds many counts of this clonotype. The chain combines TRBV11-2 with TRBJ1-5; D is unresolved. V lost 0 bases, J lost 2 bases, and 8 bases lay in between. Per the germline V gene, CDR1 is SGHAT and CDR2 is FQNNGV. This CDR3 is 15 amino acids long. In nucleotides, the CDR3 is TGTGCCAGCAGCTTAGATCCCGGTCGCAATCAGCCCCAGCATTTT. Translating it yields CASSLDPGRNQPQHF.

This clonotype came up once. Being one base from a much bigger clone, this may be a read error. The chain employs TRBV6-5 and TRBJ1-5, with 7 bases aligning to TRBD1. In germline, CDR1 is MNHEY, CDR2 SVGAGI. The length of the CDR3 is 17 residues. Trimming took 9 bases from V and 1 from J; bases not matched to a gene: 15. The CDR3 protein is CARSPRNRGTSNQPQHF. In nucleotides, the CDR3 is TGTGCCAGGAGCCCACGAAACAGGGGTACGAGCAATCAGCCCCAGCATTTT.

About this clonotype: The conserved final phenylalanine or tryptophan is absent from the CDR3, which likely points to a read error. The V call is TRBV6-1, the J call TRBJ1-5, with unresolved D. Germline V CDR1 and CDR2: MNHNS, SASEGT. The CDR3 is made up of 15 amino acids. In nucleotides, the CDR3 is TGTACCAGCAGTGAAGACGGAGGAAGCAATCGGCCCCAGCATCTT. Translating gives CTSSEDGGSNRPQHL.

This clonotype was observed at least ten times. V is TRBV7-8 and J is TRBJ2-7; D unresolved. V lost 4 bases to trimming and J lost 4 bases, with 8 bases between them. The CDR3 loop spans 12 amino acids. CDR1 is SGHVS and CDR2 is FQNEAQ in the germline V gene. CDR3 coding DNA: TGTGCCAGCAGCTCACGAACTTACGAGCAGTACTTC. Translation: CASSSRTYEQYF.

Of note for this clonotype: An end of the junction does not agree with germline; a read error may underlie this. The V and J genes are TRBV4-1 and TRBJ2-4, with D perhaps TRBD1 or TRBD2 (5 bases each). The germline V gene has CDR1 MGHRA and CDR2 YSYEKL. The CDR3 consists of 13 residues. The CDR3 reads CANSQTRPGPRYF. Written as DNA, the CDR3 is TGCGCCAACAGCCAAACCCGTCCGGGACCGCGGTACTTC.

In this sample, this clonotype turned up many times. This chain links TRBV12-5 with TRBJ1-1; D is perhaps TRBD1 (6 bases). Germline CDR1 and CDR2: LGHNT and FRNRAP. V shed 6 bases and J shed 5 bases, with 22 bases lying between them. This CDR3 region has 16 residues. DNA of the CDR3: TGTGCTAGTGGCCCTCTCGGGACAAACCTCGGAACTGAAGCTTTCTTT. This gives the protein CASGPLGTNLGTEAFF.

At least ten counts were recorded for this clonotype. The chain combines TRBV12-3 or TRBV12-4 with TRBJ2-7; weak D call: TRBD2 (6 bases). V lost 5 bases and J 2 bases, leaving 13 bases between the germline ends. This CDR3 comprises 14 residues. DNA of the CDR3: TGTGCCAGCAGTCCTAGCGTTAATCCCTACGAGCAGTACTTC. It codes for CASSPSVNPYEQYF.

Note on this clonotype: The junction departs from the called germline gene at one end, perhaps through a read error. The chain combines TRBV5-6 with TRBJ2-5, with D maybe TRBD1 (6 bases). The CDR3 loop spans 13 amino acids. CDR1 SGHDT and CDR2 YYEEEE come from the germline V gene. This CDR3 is CVSRIQGQETQYF. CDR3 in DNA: TGTGTCAGCAGAATACAGGGTCAAGAGACCCAGTACTTC.

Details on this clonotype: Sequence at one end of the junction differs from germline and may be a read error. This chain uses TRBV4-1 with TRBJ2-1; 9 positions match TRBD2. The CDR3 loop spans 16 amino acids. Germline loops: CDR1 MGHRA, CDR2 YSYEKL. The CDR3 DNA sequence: TGCGCCATCAGCCAAGGTTGGCTAGCGGGAACCAATGAGCAGTTCTTC. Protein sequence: CAISQGWLAGTNEQFF.

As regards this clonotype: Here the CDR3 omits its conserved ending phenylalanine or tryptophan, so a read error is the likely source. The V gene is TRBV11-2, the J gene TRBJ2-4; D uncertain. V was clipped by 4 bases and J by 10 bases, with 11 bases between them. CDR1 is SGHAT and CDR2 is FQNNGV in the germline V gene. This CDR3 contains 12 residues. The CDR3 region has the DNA TGTGCCAGCAGCTCAGTTGGGATTATTCAGTACTCC. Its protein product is CASSSVGIIQYS.

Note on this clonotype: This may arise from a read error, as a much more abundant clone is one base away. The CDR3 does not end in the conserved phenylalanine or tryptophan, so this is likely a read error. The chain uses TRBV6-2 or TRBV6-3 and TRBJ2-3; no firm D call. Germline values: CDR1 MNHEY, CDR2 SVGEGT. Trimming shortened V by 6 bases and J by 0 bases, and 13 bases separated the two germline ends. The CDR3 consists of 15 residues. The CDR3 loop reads CASSSFDKSTDTQYY. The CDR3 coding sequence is TGTGCCAGCAGCTCCTTCGACAAGAGCACAGATACGCAGTATTAT.

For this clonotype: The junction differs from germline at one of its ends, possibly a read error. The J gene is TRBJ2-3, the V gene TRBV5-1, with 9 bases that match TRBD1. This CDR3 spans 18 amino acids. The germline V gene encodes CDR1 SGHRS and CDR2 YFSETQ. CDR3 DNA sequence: TGCGCCAGCTGCTTGGGGGACAGGGCACAACCTAGCACAGATACGCAGTATTTC. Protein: CASCLGDRAQPSTDTQYF.

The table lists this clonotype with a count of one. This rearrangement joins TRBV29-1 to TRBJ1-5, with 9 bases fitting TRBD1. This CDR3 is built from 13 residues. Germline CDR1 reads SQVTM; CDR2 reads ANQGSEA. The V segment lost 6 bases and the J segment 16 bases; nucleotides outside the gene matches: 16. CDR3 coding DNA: TGCAGCGTAGGGACAGGGCTTCATCAGTCCAAACATTTT. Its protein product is CSVGTGLHQSKHF.

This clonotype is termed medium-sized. The CDR3 loop reads CASSHGPRDGYGYTF. The CDR3 nucleotides are TGTGCCAGCAGCCACGGACCCCGAGACGGCTATGGCTACACCTTC. V is TRBV6-6 and J is TRBJ1-2; D not resolved. The CDR3 is 15 amino acids. V was pared by 6 bases and J by 4 bases, with 18 bases between. CDR1 and CDR2 from the germline V gene are MNHNY and SVGAGI (reference sequence).

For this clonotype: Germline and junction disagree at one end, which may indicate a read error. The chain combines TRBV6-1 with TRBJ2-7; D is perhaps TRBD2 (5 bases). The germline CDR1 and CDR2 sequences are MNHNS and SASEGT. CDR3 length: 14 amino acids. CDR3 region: CDSSARSGTYEQYF. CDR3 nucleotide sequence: TGTGACAGCAGTGCACGTTCCGGGACCTACGAGCAGTACTTC.

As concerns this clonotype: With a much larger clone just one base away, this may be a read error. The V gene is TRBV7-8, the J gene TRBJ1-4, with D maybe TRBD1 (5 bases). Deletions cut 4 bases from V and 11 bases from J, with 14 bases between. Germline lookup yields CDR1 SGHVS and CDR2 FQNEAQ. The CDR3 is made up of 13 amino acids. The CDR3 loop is CASSSRGTGKLFF. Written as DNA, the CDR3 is TGTGCCAGCAGCTCGCGGGGCACGGGGAAACTGTTTTTT.

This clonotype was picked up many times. The CDR3 coding sequence is TGTGCCAGCAGTCCCGAAGGGAGCTCCTACGAGCAGTACTTC. Protein: CASSPEGSSYEQYF. The rearrangement links TRBV6-5 to TRBJ2-7, with a weak D call TRBD2 (5 bases). The CDR3 is 14 residues long. V dropped 5 bases and J dropped 0 bases, with 11 bases sitting between them. CDR1 is MNHEY, CDR2 SVGAGI, per germline.

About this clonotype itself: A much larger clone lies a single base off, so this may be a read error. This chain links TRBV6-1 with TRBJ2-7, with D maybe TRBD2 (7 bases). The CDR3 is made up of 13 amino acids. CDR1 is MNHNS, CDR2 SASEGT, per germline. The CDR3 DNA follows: TGTGCCAGCAGTGCGGGGGGCGGGTACGAGCAGAACTTC. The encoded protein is CASSAGGGYEQNF.

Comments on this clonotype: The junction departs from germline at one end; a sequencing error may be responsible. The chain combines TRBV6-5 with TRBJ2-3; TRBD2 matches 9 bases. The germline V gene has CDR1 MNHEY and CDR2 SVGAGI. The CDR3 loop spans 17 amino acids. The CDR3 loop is CASSYSPLAGHTDTQCF. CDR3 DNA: TGTGCCAGTAGCTACTCCCCGCTAGCGGGACACACAGATACGCAGTGTTTT.

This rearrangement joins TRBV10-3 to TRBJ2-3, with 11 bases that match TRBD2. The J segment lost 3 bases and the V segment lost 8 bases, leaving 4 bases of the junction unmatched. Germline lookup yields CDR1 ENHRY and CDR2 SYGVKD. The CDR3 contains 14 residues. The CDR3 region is CAIGGLAVTDTQYF. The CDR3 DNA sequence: TGTGCCATCGGGGGACTAGCGGTAACAGATACGCAGTATTTT.

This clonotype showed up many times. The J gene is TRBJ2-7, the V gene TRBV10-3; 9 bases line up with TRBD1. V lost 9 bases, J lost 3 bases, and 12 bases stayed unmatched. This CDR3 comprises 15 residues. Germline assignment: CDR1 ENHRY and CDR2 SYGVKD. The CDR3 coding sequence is TGTGCCATTAACCCTGGGGGGACAGGGAACTACGAGCAGTACTTC. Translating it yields CAINPGGTGNYEQYF.